The 15 T cell receptor beta chains given below trace back to one sample, sequenced in a study of spatial heterogeneity in lung cancer. Study outcomes and limitations: Expanded alpha and beta TCR counts within tumors tracked tumor mutation counts.

Time point indicated: sample taken at primary tumor resection. For these TCRs, the target antigens are not known. In TCRdb, the 5' RACE reads were re-called with MiXCR into one record per CDR3 protein. Among about 13,000 distinct CDR3 sequences listed, 3% to 4.5% were seen once. The sequences come from lung tumor tissue, collected at surgery. These receptors originate from a male donor with early-stage non-small cell lung cancer.

This clonotype was picked up a small number of times. This chain joins TRBV5-6 and TRBJ2-6, with D possibly being TRBD1 (7 bases). The germline V and J ends were trimmed by 3 bases and 1 base, with 17 bases remaining between them. Germline assignment: CDR1 SGHDT and CDR2 YYEEEE. The CDR3 has 18 residues. The CDR3 sequence: CASSSRDRVLSGANVLTF. The CDR3 DNA follows: TGTGCCAGCAGCTCGCGGGACAGAGTTCTGTCTGGGGCCAACGTCCTGACTTTC.

This clonotype was detected ten times or more. This chain joins TRBV3-1 and TRBJ1-3; weak D call: TRBD1 (5 bases). This CDR3 is 15 amino acids long. Trimming stripped 6 bases from V and 0 bases from J, with 12 bases between. Germline lookup yields CDR1 LGHDT and CDR2 YNNKEL (reference sequence). CDR3 DNA: TGTGCCAGCAGTACAGGAGTTTACTCTGGAAACACCATATATTTT. Its protein product is CASSTGVYSGNTIYF.

Note on this clonotype: This may come from a read error, since a much larger clone is one base off. This chain uses TRBV12-3 or TRBV12-4 with TRBJ2-5; 7 bases are a match to TRBD1. This CDR3 contains 14 residues. V shed 3 bases and J 5 bases; nucleotides not matched to a gene: 6. In DNA, the CDR3 is TGTGCCAGCAGTTTCGGTGACAGGGTTGAGACCCAGTACTTC. Its protein is CASSFGDRVETQYF.

This clonotype was counted ten times or more. CDR3 loop: CASSLGQPYGYTF. The CDR3 region has the DNA TGTGCCAGCAGCCTGGGACAGCCCTATGGCTACACCTTC. V usage is TRBV5-6 and J usage is TRBJ1-2, with 7 bases that match TRBD1. The germline V gene encodes CDR1 SGHDT and CDR2 YYEEEE. Trimming cost V 4 bases and J 4 bases; bases outside gene matches: 4. CDR3 length: 13 amino acids.

This clonotype was seen ten or more times. The chain carries TRBV11-2 and TRBJ1-5; 7 positions match TRBD1. The V gene end was trimmed by 6 bases and the J gene end by 3 bases; junction bases not matched to a gene: 5. There are 14 residues in the CDR3. CDR1 and CDR2 from the germline V gene are SGHAT and FQNNGV. CDR3 region: CASSPTGPNQPQHF. The CDR3 DNA reads as TGTGCCAGCAGTCCGACAGGGCCCAATCAGCCCCAGCATTTT.

This clonotype ranks as medium-sized. This chain joins TRBV7-8 and TRBJ2-1; 9 bases fit TRBD1. CDR1 and CDR2 (germline): SGHVS, FQNEAQ. CDR3 length: 13 amino acids. V dropped 6 bases and J dropped 5; count of bases not matched to a gene: 2. CDR3: CASSWTGDNEQFF. CDR3 nucleotide sequence: TGTGCCAGCAGTTGGACAGGGGACAATGAGCAGTTCTTC.

Relative to its sample, this clonotype is medium-sized. The chain couples TRBV24-1 to TRBJ1-5; D is undetermined. Germline V gene lookup returns CDR1 KGHDR and CDR2 SFDVKD. CDR3 size: 13 residues. V lost 4 bases to trimming and J lost 1 base, with 4 bases between them. CDR3 region: CATSDGSNQPQHF. The DNA for the CDR3 is TGTGCCACCAGTGACGGGAGCAATCAGCCCCAGCATTTT.

This clonotype is deemed medium-sized. V is TRBV20-1 and J is TRBJ2-3; perhaps D is TRBD1 or TRBD2 (5 bases each). The V gene's germline CDR1 is DFQATT and CDR2 SNEGSKA (reference sequence). This CDR3 contains 14 residues. V was shortened by 5 bases and J by 1 base, with 13 bases between the two germline ends. CDR3 nucleotides: TGCAGTGCTGTAAACCGGGACGGCACAGATACGCAGTATTTT. This gives the protein CSAVNRDGTDTQYF.

This clonotype was counted ten times or more. CDR3 residues: CSSSDRKVSNQPQHF. The CDR3 DNA follows: TGCAGTTCCTCGGACAGGAAGGTTAGCAATCAGCCCCAGCATTTT. The V gene is TRBV20-1, the J gene TRBJ1-5; TRBD1 aligns across 7 bases. This CDR3 contains 15 residues. With V trimmed by 8 bases and J by 0 bases, 10 bases remained unmatched. Germline lookup yields CDR1 DFQATT and CDR2 SNEGSKA (reference sequence).

This clonotype turned up a few times. V is TRBV7-3 and J is TRBJ2-2; D might be TRBD1 (5 bases). CDR1 is SGHTA and CDR2 is FQGTGA in the germline V gene. The CDR3 spans 13 residues. Trimming pared 5 bases from V and 6 bases from J, leaving 10 bases between. CDR3 amino acids: CASSPQGPGELFF. CDR3 DNA sequence: TGTGCCAGCAGCCCCCAGGGTCCCGGGGAGCTGTTTTTT. Complete variable domain (other parts from reference TRBV7-3 and TRBJ2-2): GAGVSQTPSNKVTEKGKYVELRCDPISGHTALYWYRQSLGQGPEFLIYFQGTGAADDSGLPNDRFFAVRPEGSVSTLKIQRTERGDSAVYLCASSPQGPGELFFGEGSRLTVL.

V and J are TRBV28 and TRBJ1-6; D is uncertain. The CDR3 consists of 15 residues. CDR1 MDHEN and CDR2 SYDVKM come from the germline V gene. Trimming removed 6 bases from V and 0 bases from J, with 9 bases in between. This CDR3 is CASRGFSSYNSPLHF. The CDR3 nucleotides read TGTGCCAGCAGGGGGTTCAGCTCCTATAATTCACCCCTCCACTTT. The entire variable domain, with the rest obtained from reference TRBV28 and TRBJ1-6, is as follows: DVKVTQSSRYLVKRTGEKVFLECVQDMDHENMFWYRQDPGLGLRLIYFSYDVKMKEKGDIPEGYSVSREKKERFSLILESASTNQTSMYLCASRGFSSYNSPLHFGNGTRLTVT.

This clonotype came up many times. The V call is TRBV20-1, the J call TRBJ1-1, with TRBD1 matching over 8 bases. This CDR3 has 13 residues. Germline CDR1 is DFQATT and CDR2 is SNEGSKA (reference sequence). The CDR3 region is CSVRGPSNTEAFF. The CDR3 nucleotides read TGCAGCGTCAGGGGGCCATCGAACACTGAAGCTTTCTTT.

This clonotype was recorded at least ten times. The chain has TRBV6-6 and TRBJ2-7, with D possibly being TRBD2 (5 bases). The V gene lost 9 bases and the J gene lost 2 bases, with 11 bases spanning the gap. Germline V gene lookup returns CDR1 MNHNY and CDR2 SVGAGI (reference sequence). This CDR3 contains 12 residues. CDR3 DNA: TGTGCCAGTTCCCGAGGGCCCTACGAGCAGTACTTC. The encoded protein is CASSRGPYEQYF.

This clonotype appeared a few times. The gene calls are TRBV7-9 and TRBJ2-2, with 12 bases matching TRBD2. CDR1 is SEHNR, CDR2 FQNEAQ, per germline (reference sequence). V dropped 5 bases and J dropped 6; count of bases not matched to a gene: 7. CDR3 length: 16 residues. The DNA of the CDR3 is TGTGCCAGCAGCCCTAGCGGGAGGGCCGGCCCCGGGGAGCTGTTTTTT. Residues: CASSPSGRAGPGELFF.

This clonotype came up many times. The J gene is TRBJ2-5, the V gene TRBV20-1; D tentatively reads TRBD1 or TRBD2 (6 bases each). The CDR3 is 12 amino acids. Trimming cost V 1 base and J 7 bases, with 10 bases left between them. Germline loops: CDR1 DFQATT, CDR2 SNEGSKA (reference sequence). In nucleotides, the CDR3 is TGCAGTGCTAGAGGACTAGGGGGGACCCAGTACTTC. Residues: CSARGLGGTQYF.